The clone carrying this T cell receptor beta chain showed up many times. Its matching antigen is unknown. The CDR3 totals 15 residues. V dropped 3 bases and J dropped 6; count of bases not matched to a gene: 4. Per the germline V gene, CDR1 is MNHNS and CDR2 is SASEGT. This sample was included in a study of human T cells and chemical hapten exposure. Study-level information: Sensitizing treatment utilized 2% DPC over a roughly 2 cm by roughly 2 cm portion of upper inner arm skin.

What the library attached to individual cDNA molecules were unique molecular identifiers. Authors' methods: Sampled TCR counts reached a median of roughly 98,000 per sample, with values ranging from roughly 23,224 to 700,000. One entry per CDR3 protein, called by TCRdb with MiXCR from the RACE reads. The V and J calls were determined by TCRdb, not by the authors. Altogether approximately 320,000 distinct CDR3 sequences are present, 4.5% to 7% being singletons, with the ten largest covering around 8%. Findings and limits, study-wide: Expanded TCRs showed more large CDR3 clusters than pre-sensitization or healthy control sets.

Noted time point: pre-sensitization, week 0. Treatment described: therapeutic diphenylcyclopropenone sensitization with weekly scalp DPC. The chain recombines TRBV6-1 with TRBJ1-4; TRBD1 matches at 10 bases. The clonotype originates from a young woman with alopecia areata. Some clones in this sample may be carry-over from other donors' samples. This specimen was whole blood, taken in connection with sensitization to the hapten diphenylcyclopropenone (DPC). The CDR3: CASSEPGTGDEKLFF. The CDR3 nucleotides read TGTGCCAGCAGTGAGCCGGGGACAGGGGATGAAAAACTGTTTTTT.